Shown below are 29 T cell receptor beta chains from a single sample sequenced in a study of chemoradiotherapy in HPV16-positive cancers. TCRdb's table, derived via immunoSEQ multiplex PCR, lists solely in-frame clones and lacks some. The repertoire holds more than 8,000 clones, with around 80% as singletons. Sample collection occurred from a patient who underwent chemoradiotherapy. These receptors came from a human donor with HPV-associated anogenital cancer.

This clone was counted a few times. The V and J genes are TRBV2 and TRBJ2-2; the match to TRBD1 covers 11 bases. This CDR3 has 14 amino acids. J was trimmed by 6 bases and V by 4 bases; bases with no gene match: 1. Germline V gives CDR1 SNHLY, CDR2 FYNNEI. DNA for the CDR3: TGTGCCAGCAGTGGGACAGGGGGCTCCGGGGAGCTGTTTTTT. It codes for CASSGTGGSGELFF.

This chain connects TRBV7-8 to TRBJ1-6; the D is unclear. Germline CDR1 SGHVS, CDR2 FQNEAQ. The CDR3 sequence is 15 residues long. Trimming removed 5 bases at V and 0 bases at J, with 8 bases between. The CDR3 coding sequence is TGTGCCAGCAGCCTCGAGAGCTCCTATAATTCACCCCTCCACTTT. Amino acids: CASSLESSYNSPLHF. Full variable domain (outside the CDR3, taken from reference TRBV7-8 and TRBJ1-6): GAGVSQSPRYKVAKRGQDVALRCDPISGHVSLFWYQQALGQGPEFLTYFQNEAQLDKSGLPSDRFFAERPEGSVSTLKIQRTQQEDSAVYLCASSLESSYNSPLHFGNGTRLTVT.

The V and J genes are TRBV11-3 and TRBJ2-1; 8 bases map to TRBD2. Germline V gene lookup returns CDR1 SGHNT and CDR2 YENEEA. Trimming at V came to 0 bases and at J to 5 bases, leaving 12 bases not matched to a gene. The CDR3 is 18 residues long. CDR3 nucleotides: TGTGCCAGCAGCTTAGATCGTTACGGGGGGGCAGTACACAATGAGCAGTTCTTC. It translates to CASSLDRYGGAVHNEQFF.

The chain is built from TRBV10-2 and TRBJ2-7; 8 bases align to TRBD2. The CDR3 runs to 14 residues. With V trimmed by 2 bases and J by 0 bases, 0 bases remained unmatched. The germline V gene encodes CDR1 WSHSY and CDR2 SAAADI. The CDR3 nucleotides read TGCGCCAGCAGTGAGGCGGGGGGCTCCTACGAGCAGTACTTC. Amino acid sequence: CASSEAGGSYEQYF.

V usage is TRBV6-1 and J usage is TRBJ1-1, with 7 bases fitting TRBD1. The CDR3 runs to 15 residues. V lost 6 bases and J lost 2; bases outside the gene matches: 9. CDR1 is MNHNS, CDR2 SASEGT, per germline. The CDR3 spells CASSEQGQINTEAFF. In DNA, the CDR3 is TGTGCCAGCAGCGAACAGGGACAGATAAACACTGAAGCTTTCTTT.

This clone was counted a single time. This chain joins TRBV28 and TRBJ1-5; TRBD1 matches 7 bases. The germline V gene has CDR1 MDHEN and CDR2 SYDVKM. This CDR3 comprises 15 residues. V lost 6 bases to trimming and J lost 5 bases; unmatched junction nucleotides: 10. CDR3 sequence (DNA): TGTGCCAGCAGAATAACCGGGACAGATCATCAGCCCCAGCATTTT. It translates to CASRITGTDHQPQHF.

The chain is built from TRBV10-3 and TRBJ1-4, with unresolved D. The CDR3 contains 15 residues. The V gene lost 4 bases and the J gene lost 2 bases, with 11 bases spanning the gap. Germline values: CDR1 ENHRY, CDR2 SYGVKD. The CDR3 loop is CAISVGVGTNEKLFF. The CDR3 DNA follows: TGTGCCATCAGTGTCGGGGTCGGGACTAATGAAAAACTGTTTTTT.

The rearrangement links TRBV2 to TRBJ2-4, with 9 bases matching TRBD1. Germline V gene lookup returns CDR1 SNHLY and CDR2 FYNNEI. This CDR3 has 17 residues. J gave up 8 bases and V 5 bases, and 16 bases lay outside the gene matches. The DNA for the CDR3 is TGTGCCAGCAGTCCATCGGGACAGGGCATAGGGGATGACATTCAGTACTTC. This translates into CASSPSGQGIGDDIQYF. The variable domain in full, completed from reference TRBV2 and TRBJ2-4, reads EPEVTQTPSHQVTQMGQEVILRCVPISNHLYFYWYRQILGQKVEFLVSFYNNEISEKSEIFDDQFSVERPDGSNFTLKIRSTKLEDSAMYFCASSPSGQGIGDDIQYFGAGTRLSVL.

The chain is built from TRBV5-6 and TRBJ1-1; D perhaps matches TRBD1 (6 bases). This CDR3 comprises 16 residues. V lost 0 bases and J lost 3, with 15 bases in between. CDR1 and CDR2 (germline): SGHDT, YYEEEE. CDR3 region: CASSLGFGRQDTEAFF. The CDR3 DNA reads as TGTGCCAGCAGCTTGGGTTTCGGGAGACAGGACACTGAAGCTTTCTTT.

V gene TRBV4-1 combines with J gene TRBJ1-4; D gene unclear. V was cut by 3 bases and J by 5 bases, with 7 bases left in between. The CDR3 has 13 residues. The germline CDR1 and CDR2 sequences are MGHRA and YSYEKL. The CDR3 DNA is TGCGCCAGCAGCCAGAGAGTGAATGAAAAACTGTTTTTT. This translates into CASSQRVNEKLFF.

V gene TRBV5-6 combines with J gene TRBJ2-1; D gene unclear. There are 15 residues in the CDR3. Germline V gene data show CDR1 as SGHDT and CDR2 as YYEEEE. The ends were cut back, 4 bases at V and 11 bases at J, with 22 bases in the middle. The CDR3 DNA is TGTGCCAGCAGCCTGACGATCGGCATGAGAGTACAGCAGTTCTTC. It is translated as CASSLTIGMRVQQFF.

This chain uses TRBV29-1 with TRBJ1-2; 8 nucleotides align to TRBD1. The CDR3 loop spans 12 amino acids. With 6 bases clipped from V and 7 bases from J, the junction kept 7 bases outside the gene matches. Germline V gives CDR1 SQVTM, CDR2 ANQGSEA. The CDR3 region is CSVQTGVGGYTF. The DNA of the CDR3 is TGCAGCGTCCAGACAGGGGTGGGTGGCTACACCTTC.

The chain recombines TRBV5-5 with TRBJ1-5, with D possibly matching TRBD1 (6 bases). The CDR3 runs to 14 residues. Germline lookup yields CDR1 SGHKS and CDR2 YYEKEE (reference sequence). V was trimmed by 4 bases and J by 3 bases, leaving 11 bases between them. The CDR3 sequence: CASSKQGFNQPQHF. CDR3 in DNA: TGTGCCAGCAGCAAACAGGGTTTCAATCAGCCCCAGCATTTT.

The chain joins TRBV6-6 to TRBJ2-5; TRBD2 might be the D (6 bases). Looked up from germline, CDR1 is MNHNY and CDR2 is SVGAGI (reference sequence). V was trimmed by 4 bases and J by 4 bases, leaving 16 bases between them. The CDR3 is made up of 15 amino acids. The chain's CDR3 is CASSFSRGMAETQYF. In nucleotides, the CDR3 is TGTGCCAGCAGTTTCAGTCGGGGGATGGCAGAGACCCAGTACTTC.

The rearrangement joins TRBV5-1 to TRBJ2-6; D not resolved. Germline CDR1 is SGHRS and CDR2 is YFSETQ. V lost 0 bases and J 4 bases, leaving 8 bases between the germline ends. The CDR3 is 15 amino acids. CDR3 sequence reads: CASSLVQYGANVLTF. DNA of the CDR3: TGCGCCAGCAGCTTGGTACAGTACGGGGCCAACGTCCTGACTTTC. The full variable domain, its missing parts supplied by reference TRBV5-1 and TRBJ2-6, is KAGVTQTPRYLIKTRGQQVTLSCSPISGHRSVSWYQQTPGQGLQFLFEYFSETQRNKGNFPGRFSGRQFSNSRSEMNVSTLELGDSALYLCASSLVQYGANVLTFGAGSRLTVL.

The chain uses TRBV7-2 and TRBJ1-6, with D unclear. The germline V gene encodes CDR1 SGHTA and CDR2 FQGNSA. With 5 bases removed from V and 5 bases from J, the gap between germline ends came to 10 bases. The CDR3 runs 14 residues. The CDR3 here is CASSAGLDNSPLHF. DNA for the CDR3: TGTGCCAGCAGCGCCGGACTGGATAATTCACCCCTCCACTTT.

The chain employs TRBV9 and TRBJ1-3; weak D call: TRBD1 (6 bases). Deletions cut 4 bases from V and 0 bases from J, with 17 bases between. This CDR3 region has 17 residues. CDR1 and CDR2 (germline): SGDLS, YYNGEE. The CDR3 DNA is TGTGCCAGCAGCCCGGTCGGGGGCCCGCTCTCTGGAAACACCATATATTTT. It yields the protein CASSPVGGPLSGNTIYF.

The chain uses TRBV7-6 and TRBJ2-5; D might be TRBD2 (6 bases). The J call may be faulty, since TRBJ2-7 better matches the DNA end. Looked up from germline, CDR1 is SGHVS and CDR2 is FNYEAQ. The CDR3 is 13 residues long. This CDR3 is CASSLRGFDEQYF. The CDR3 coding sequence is TGTGCCAGCAGCCTCCGGGGGTTCGACGAGCAGTACTTC.

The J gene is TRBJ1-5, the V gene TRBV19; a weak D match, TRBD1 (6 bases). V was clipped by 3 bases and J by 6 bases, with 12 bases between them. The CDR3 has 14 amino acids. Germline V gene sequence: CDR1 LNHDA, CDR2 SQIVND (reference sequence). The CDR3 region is CASSIRRGAQPQHF. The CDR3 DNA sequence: TGTGCCAGTAGTATCCGAAGGGGGGCTCAGCCCCAGCATTTT.

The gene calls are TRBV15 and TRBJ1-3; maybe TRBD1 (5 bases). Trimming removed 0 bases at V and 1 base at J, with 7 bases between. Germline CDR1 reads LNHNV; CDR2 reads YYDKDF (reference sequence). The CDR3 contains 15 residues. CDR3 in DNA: TGTGCCACCAGCAGAGATTCAGGGTCTGGAAACACCATATATTTT. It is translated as CATSRDSGSGNTIYF.

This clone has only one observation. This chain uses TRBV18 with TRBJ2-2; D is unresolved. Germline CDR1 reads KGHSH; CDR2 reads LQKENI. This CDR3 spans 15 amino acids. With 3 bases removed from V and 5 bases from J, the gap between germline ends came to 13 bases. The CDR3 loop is CASSPEVTRTGELFF. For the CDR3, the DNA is TGTGCCAGCTCACCTGAGGTTACAAGGACCGGGGAGCTGTTTTTT.

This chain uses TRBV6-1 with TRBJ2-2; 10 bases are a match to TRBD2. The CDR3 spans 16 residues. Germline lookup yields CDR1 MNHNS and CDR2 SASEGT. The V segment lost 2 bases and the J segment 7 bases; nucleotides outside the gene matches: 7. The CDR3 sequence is CASSEMLAGVGGELFF. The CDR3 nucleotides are TGTGCCAGCAGTGAAATGCTAGCGGGGGTAGGCGGGGAGCTGTTTTTT.

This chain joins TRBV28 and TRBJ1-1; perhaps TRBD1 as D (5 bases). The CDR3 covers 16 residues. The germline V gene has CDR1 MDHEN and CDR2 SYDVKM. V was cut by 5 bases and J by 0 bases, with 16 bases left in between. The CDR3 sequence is CASSPGGSRMNTEAFF. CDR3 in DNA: TGTGCCAGCAGTCCGGGGGGGAGTCGAATGAACACTGAAGCTTTCTTT. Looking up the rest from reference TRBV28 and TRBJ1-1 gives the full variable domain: DVKVTQSSRYLVKRTGEKVFLECVQDMDHENMFWYRQDPGLGLRLIYFSYDVKMKEKGDIPEGYSVSREKKERFSLILESASTNQTSMYLCASSPGGSRMNTEAFFGQGTRLTVV.

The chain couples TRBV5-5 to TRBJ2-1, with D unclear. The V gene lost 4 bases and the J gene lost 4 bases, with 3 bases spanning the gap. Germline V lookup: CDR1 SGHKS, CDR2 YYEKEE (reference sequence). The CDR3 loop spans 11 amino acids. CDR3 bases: TGTGCCAGCAGCACTTACAATGAGCAGTTCTTC. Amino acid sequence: CASSTYNEQFF. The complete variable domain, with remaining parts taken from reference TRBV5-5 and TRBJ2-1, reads DAGVTQSPTHLIKTRGQQVTLRCSPISGHKSVSWYQQVLGQGPQFIFQYYEKEERGRGNFPDRFSARQFPNYSSELNVNALLLGDSALYLCASSTYNEQFFGPGTRLTVL.

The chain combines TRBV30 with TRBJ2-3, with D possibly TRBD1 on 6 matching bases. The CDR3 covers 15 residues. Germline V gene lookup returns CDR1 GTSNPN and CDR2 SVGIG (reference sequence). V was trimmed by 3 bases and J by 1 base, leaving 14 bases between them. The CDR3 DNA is TGTGCCTGGAGAGATACAGGGTTGGGCACAGATACGCAGTATTTT. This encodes CAWRDTGLGTDTQYF.

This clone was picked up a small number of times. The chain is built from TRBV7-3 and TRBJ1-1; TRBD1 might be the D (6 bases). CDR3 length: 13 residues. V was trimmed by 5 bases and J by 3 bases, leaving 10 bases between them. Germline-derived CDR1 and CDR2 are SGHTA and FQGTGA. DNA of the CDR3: TGTGCCAGCAGCCTGAACAGGGACACTGAAGCTTTCTTT. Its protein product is CASSLNRDTEAFF.

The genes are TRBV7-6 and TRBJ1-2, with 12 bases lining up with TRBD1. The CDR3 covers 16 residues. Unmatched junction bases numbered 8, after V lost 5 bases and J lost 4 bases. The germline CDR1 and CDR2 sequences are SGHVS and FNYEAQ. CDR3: CASSPHTGQGAYGYTF. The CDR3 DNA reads TGTGCCAGCAGCCCCCATACGGGACAGGGGGCCTATGGCTACACCTTC.

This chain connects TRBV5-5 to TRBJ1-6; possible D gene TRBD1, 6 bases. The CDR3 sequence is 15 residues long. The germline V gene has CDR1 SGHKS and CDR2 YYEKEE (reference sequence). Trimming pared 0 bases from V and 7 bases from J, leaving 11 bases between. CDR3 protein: CASSLGTAPNSPLHF. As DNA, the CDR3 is TGTGCCAGCAGCTTGGGGACAGCACCCAATTCACCCCTCCACTTT.

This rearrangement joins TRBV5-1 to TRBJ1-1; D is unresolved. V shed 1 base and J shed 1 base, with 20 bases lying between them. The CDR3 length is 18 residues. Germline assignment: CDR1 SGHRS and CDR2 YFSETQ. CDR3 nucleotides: TGCGCCAGCAGCTTGTTGGGAAGGGTTTTTGGGCCGAACACTGAAGCTTTCTTT. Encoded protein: CASSLLGRVFGPNTEAFF.